These 15 T cell receptor beta chains were all obtained from the same sample, sequenced in a study of immune heterogeneity within non-small cell lung tumors (dated by TCRdb to between 2018 and 2020). Genomic DNA was extracted from bulk tumor tissue and used as the TCR template, and approximately 590 ng gDNA was amplified per sample. During surgery, multiple biopsies were taken from each primary tumor, with sampling sites spaced as far apart as possible within the tumor mass. Patients in the study cohort, which was described as untreated, were newly diagnosed NSCLC cases going through curative surgery. Sequencing used a HiSeq X Ten. The TCR beta CDR3 region was amplified with a multiplex PCR system, in which a first round of approximately 11 cycles was run using 32 V-gene forward and 13 J-gene reverse primers. TCRdb reanalyzed the raw reads on its own, using fastp at Q25 for trimming and MiXCR for clone calling, and kept in-frame beta chains. Rows are unified per CDR3 protein, each entry keeping the most common DNA and genes. The sample yields 10,000 to 15,000 distinct CDR3 sequences; 23% were counted once. The ten largest clones take up around 15% of the sample.

Sample: lung tumor tissue. The source of these receptors is a man in his fifties or sixties with non-small cell lung cancer.

The chain couples TRBV20-1 to TRBJ2-6, with D possibly being TRBD1 (7 bases). The CDR3 length is 18 residues. In germline, CDR1 is DFQATT, CDR2 SNEGSKA (reference sequence). Trimming pared 4 bases from V and 0 bases from J, leaving 19 bases between. CDR3 sequence (DNA): TGCAGTGCTATAATCGACAGGGCGGGGAGCTCTGGGGCCAACGTCCTGACTTTC. This gives the protein CSAIIDRAGSSGANVLTF.

This clonotype counts as medium-sized. V is TRBV6-4 and J is TRBJ2-2; no firm D call. Trimming cost V 2 bases and J 3 bases, with 4 bases left between them. The length of the CDR3 is 13 residues. In germline, CDR1 is MRHNA, CDR2 SNTAGT. CDR3 amino acids: CASSDRDTGELFF. CDR3 DNA sequence: TGTGCCAGCAGTGACCGGGACACCGGGGAGCTGTTTTTT.

In regard to this clonotype: A read error may produce the germline difference seen at one junction end. The J gene is TRBJ2-7, the V gene TRBV29-1; 8 bases fit TRBD2. This CDR3 is 15 amino acids long. CDR1 and CDR2 (germline): SQVTM, ANQGSEA. The CDR3 DNA is TGCAGCGTGCTGAAACTAGCGGCTCGTGACTACGAGCATTACTTC. Amino acid sequence: CSVLKLAARDYEHYF.

Comment on this clonotype: This sequence may be a read error, since a much larger clone differs from it by one base. The genes are TRBV6-2 or TRBV6-3 and TRBJ2-1, with TRBD1 matching over 11 bases. The CDR3 totals 15 residues. J lost 3 bases, V lost 5 bases, and 3 bases had no gene match. The germline CDR1 and CDR2 sequences are MNHEY and SVGEGT. The CDR3, as DNA: TGTGCCAGCAGTGGCGGGACAGGGGGCTACAATGAGCAGTTCTTC. Translating gives CASSGGTGGYNEQFF.

This clonotype was seen at least ten times. This chain joins TRBV13 and TRBJ1-1; 7 positions match TRBD1. CDR1 and CDR2 (germline): PRHDT, FYEKMQ (reference sequence). The CDR3 extends over 14 amino acids. V lost 4 bases, J lost 1 base, and 3 bases stayed unmatched. The CDR3 region has the DNA TGTGCCAGCAGCTCTGGGACAGCGAACACTGAAGCTTTCTTT. This sequence encodes CASSSGTANTEAFF.

This clonotype was seen repeatedly, ten times or more. J is TRBJ2-5 and V is TRBV4-1, with 7 bases identical to TRBD2. The CDR3 extends over 14 amino acids. V lost 4 bases, J lost 7 bases, and 9 bases stayed unmatched. Germline V gene data show CDR1 as MGHRA and CDR2 as YSYEKL. The CDR3 bases are TGCGCCAGCAGCCCACCTCGGGGGGTGGTGACCCAGTACTTC. It translates to CASSPPRGVVTQYF.

With respect to this clonotype: Germline and junction disagree at one end, which may indicate a read error. CDR3: CTTSRGDRGVYGYTF. DNA for the CDR3: TGTACCACCAGCAGAGGGGACAGGGGGGTCTATGGCTACACCTTC. The chain carries TRBV15 and TRBJ1-2; 11 bases are a match to TRBD1. The CDR3 totals 15 residues. In germline, CDR1 is LNHNV, CDR2 YYDKDF (reference sequence).

Concerning this clonotype: With a much larger clone just one base away, this may be a read error. No conserved phenylalanine or tryptophan ends this CDR3, so it is likely a read error. The chain couples TRBV11-3 to TRBJ2-1; D is ambiguous. The germline V gene encodes CDR1 SGHNT and CDR2 YENEEA. The CDR3 has 12 amino acids. V was trimmed by 1 base and J by 4 bases, leaving 2 bases between them. As DNA, the CDR3 is TGTGCCAGCAGCTTAGGGTACAATGAGCAGTTCCTC. Translation: CASSLGYNEQFL.

This clonotype was recorded many times. J is TRBJ2-1 and V is TRBV7-3, with 12 positions matching TRBD2. Germline CDR1 is SGHTA and CDR2 is FQGTGA. V was pared by 4 bases and J by 5 bases, with 3 bases of the junction left unmatched. The CDR3 has 15 amino acids. The CDR3 nucleotides are TGTGCCAGCAGCTCTAGCGGGAGGGACAACAATGAGCAGTTCTTC. This sequence encodes CASSSSGRDNNEQFF.

The rearrangement links TRBV25-1 to TRBJ2-1; TRBD2 matches at 10 bases. The CDR3 spans 15 residues. V was pared by 9 bases and J by 2 bases, with 7 bases of the junction left unmatched. The germline CDR1 and CDR2 sequences are MGHDK and SYGVNS. The CDR3 nucleotides read TGTGCCAGGAGCCTAGCGGGAGTGACCTACAATGAGCAGTTCTTC. Encoded protein: CARSLAGVTYNEQFF.

Only a few counts were recorded for this clonotype. The V call is TRBV5-4, the J call TRBJ2-5, with 8 bases identical to TRBD1. The J segment lost 2 bases and the V segment lost 5 bases, leaving 8 bases of the junction unmatched. CDR1 is SGHNT, CDR2 YYREEE, per germline (reference sequence). The CDR3 is made up of 15 amino acids. The CDR3: CASSWRQGPQETQYF. In DNA, the CDR3 is TGTGCCAGCAGTTGGAGACAGGGGCCACAAGAGACCCAGTACTTC.

By share, this clonotype counts as medium-sized (0.01 to 0.1%). The chain combines TRBV30 with TRBJ2-1, with TRBD2 matching over 9 bases. J gave up 9 bases and V 4 bases, and 13 bases lay outside the gene matches. The CDR3 is made up of 15 amino acids. In germline, CDR1 is GTSNPN, CDR2 SVGIG (reference sequence). This CDR3 is CAWTFSGISGGEQFF. The CDR3 DNA reads as TGTGCCTGGACCTTCTCGGGTATTAGCGGGGGTGAGCAGTTCTTC. The full variable domain, its missing parts supplied by reference TRBV30 and TRBJ2-1, is SQTIHQWPATLVQPVGSPLSLECTVEGTSNPNLYWYRQAAGRGLQLLFYSVGIGQISSEVPQNLSASRPQDRQFILSSKKLLLSDSGFYLCAWTFSGISGGEQFFGPGTRLTVL.

This clonotype occurred many times. The chain has TRBV5-1 and TRBJ1-1; D uncertain. The CDR3 runs 16 residues. V dropped 2 bases and J dropped 1 base, with 15 bases sitting between them. The germline V gene encodes CDR1 SGHRS and CDR2 YFSETQ. As DNA, the CDR3 is TGCGCCAGCAGCTTTGGACGGACCCTCGCGAACACTGAAGCTTTCTTT. It translates to CASSFGRTLANTEAFF.

This clonotype has at least ten counts. The V and J genes are TRBV2 and TRBJ2-3; 7 bases fit TRBD2. CDR1 and CDR2 (germline): SNHLY, FYNNEI. This CDR3 has 18 residues. Trimming removed 6 bases from V and 0 bases from J; junction bases left unmatched: 15. The CDR3 region is CASSATLNGLGSTDTQYF. In nucleotides, the CDR3 is TGTGCCAGCAGCGCCACCCTGAACGGACTAGGGAGCACAGATACGCAGTATTTT.

This chain joins TRBV11-3 and TRBJ2-5; D is uncertain. The V end was cut by 3 bases, the J end by 4 bases, with 9 bases between. Germline V gene sequence: CDR1 SGHNT, CDR2 YENEEA. There are 13 residues in the CDR3. In DNA form, the CDR3 reads TGTGCCAGCAGCTTGCTATCGGGAGAGACCCAGTACTTC. Residues: CASSLLSGETQYF. The entire variable domain, with the rest obtained from reference TRBV11-3 and TRBJ2-5, is as follows: EAGVVQSPRYKIIEKKQPVAFWCNPISGHNTLYWYLQNLGQGPELLIRYENEEAVDDSQLPKDRFSAERLKGVDSTLKIQPAELGDSAVYLCASSLLSGETQYFGPGTRLLVL.